This T cell receptor (beta chain) was sequenced for a study of response to subunit inactivated influenza vaccine. This clonotype was recorded many times. Its specificity is not known. Notes on the study in general: There was a suggestion from the authors that each seasonal influenza vaccination recruits few new T cells.

V dropped 7 bases and J dropped 4 bases, with 11 bases sitting between them. The CDR3 has 13 residues. MiXCR, applied by TCRdb to the RT-PCR reads, yields one record per CDR3 protein. Seen here are approximately 490,000 distinct CDR3 sequences, approximately 7.7% observed once, and the top ten hold approximately 14%. This TCR was recovered from a man between 50 and 69 years old who received an inactivated influenza vaccine. The sequences come from PBMCs from blood, collected roughly 24 months after vaccination. The rearrangement uses TRBV12-3 or TRBV12-4 and TRBJ2-1; D remains ambiguous. The DNA for the CDR3 is TGTGCCAGCACCATGGGCCGGTACAATGAGCAGTTCTTC. This sequence encodes CASTMGRYNEQFF.